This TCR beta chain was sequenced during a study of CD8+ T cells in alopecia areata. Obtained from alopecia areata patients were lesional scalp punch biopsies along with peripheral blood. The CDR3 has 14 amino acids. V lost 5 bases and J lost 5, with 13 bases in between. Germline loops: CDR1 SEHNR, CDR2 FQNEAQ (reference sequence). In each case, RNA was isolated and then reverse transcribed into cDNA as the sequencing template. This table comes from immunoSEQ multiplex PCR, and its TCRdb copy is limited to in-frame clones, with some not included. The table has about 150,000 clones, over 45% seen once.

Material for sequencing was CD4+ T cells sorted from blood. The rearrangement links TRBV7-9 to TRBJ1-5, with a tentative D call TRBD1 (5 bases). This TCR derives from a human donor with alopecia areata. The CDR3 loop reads CASSPGTGDQPQHF. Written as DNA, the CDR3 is TGTGCCAGCAGCCCCGGAACGGGGGATCAGCCCCAGCATTTT.